This record looks at one T cell receptor (beta chain) sequence and its context. Its specificity is unknown. The CDR3 does not end in the conserved phenylalanine or tryptophan, so this is likely a read error. The DNA is omitted, as the CDR3 cannot be located on it reliably, and the CDR3 follows TCRdb's listing. CDR1 is MDHEN and CDR2 is SYDVKM in the germline V gene. The CDR3 is 13 residues long, ends included. No cell sorting was done before RNA was extracted from the tissue. Donors were chemotherapy-naive, newly diagnosed lung cancer surgical patients in China, August–late 2014. The source of the sample is a study of tumor and adjacent non-tumor tissue in lung cancer. Overall study: The cohort had around eleven adenocarcinoma, 2 squamous cell and 1 small cell patients. On average, productive TCRbeta reads reached 4 million to 4.5 million per sample. Study findings and constraints: Compared with tumor, normal lung showed significantly lower TCR diversity.

A modified ARM-PCR protocol with three rounds of nested PCR amplified TCRbeta. MiXCR was run by TCRdb on the multiplex PCR reads, yielding one entry per CDR3 protein. The repertoire holds around 86,000 distinct CDR3 sequences, with approximately 77% as singletons. This chain connects TRBV28 to TRBJ2-5; the table names TRBD1, a call not compared with the DNA. The TCR sequence derives from a woman between 40 and 55 years old with non-small cell lung cancer. Sequencing was performed on lung tumor tissue. The CDR3 loop reads CASSPDREETQYL.